One sample yielded the 22 T cell receptor beta chains listed below, sequenced in a study of cytomegalovirus exposure and HLA in healthy donors. Repertoires were generated with immunoSEQ multiplex PCR, while TCRdb's copy carries only in-frame clones and drops some. Here the sample spans 300,000 or so clones, roughly 90% being singletons. The source material was PBMCs. The receptor set was obtained from a man aged 25 to 40 in good health and CMV-seronegative.

V gene TRBV10-3 combines with J gene TRBJ1-6, with TRBD1 matching 7 bases. Germline assignment: CDR1 ENHRY and CDR2 SYGVKD. The length of the CDR3 is 17 residues. V dropped 5 bases and J dropped 0; count of bases not matched to a gene: 7. CDR3 protein: CAISSTGRSSYNSPLHF. Here the CDR3 DNA reads TGTGCCATCAGTTCGACAGGGAGAAGCTCCTATAATTCACCCCTCCACTTT.

The V gene is TRBV7-9, the J gene TRBJ2-2; 7 bases agree with TRBD1. Germline CDR1 SEHNR, CDR2 FQNEAQ (reference sequence). The length of the CDR3 is 16 residues. Unmatched junction bases numbered 6, after V lost 3 bases and J lost 2 bases. This CDR3 reads CASSLLWTGNTGELFF. The DNA of the CDR3 is TGTGCCAGCAGCTTGTTATGGACAGGCAACACCGGGGAGCTGTTTTTT.

The chain links TRBV5-1 to TRBJ2-7; 8 nucleotides match TRBD2. Looked up from germline, CDR1 is SGHRS and CDR2 is YFSETQ. Trimming at V came to 4 bases and at J to 5 bases, leaving 14 bases not matched to a gene. CDR3 size: 16 residues. The CDR3 loop is CASSLRGGREGNEQYF. The CDR3, as DNA: TGCGCCAGCAGCCTACGCGGGGGGAGGGAAGGTAACGAGCAGTACTTC.

This chain uses TRBV25-1 with TRBJ1-1; 7 bases are a match to TRBD1. The germline V gene has CDR1 MGHDK and CDR2 SYGVNS. This CDR3 contains 13 residues. With 4 bases clipped from V and 9 bases from J, the junction kept 8 bases outside the gene matches. The CDR3 coding sequence is TGTGCCAGCAGTGCCTTGAGACAGGGTAAAGCTTTCTTT. This translates into CASSALRQGKAFF.

This clone was picked up one time. CDR3 in amino acids: CASSVSLSNQPQHF. The CDR3, as DNA: TGTGCCAGTAGTGTCTCCCTTAGCAATCAGCCCCAGCATTTT. This rearrangement joins TRBV19 to TRBJ1-5; no firm D call. V gave up 5 bases and J gave up 0 bases, with 8 bases separating them. The V gene's germline CDR1 is LNHDA and CDR2 SQIVND (reference sequence). The CDR3 is 14 amino acids.

This chain joins TRBV15 and TRBJ2-3; a possible D gene is TRBD2 (5 bases). This CDR3 contains 13 residues. Germline V gene lookup returns CDR1 LNHNV and CDR2 YYDKDF (reference sequence). V was cut by 2 bases and J by 4 bases, with 7 bases left in between. The CDR3 nucleotides are TGTGCCACCAGCAGACTAGCATCAGATACGCAGTATTTT. This sequence encodes CATSRLASDTQYF.

This clone was observed once. The CDR3, as DNA: TGTGCCAGCAGCTTACGGACAGGGCAGGGGTCCTACGAGCAGTACTTC. Its protein is CASSLRTGQGSYEQYF. J is TRBJ2-7 and V is TRBV11-2, with TRBD1 identical over 8 bases. Per germline, CDR1 SGHAT and CDR2 FQNNGV. The junction had 7 bases not matched to a gene; V was cut back by 2 bases and J by 1 base. The CDR3 consists of 16 residues.

The V gene is TRBV9, the J gene TRBJ2-4; 7 bases are a match to TRBD1. Germline loops: CDR1 SGDLS, CDR2 YYNGEE. CDR3 length equals 15 residues. J gave up 5 bases and V 5 bases, and 10 bases lay outside the gene matches. The CDR3 loop is CASSRNPGQENIQYF. The CDR3 DNA sequence: TGTGCCAGCAGTAGAAACCCCGGACAGGAAAACATTCAGTACTTC.

The chain recombines TRBV4-2 with TRBJ1-6; tentatively, D is TRBD1 (5 bases). Looked up from germline, CDR1 is LGHNA and CDR2 is YNFKEQ. Trimming removed 1 base at V and 0 bases at J, with 10 bases between. The CDR3 covers 17 residues. As DNA, the CDR3 is TGTGCCAGCAGCCAAGGGGACTCCAGCTCCTATAATTCACCCCTCCACTTT. Amino acid sequence: CASSQGDSSSYNSPLHF.

This clone has only a few counts. This sequence joins TRBV7-6 and TRBJ1-6; 8 bases are shared with TRBD1. V shed 2 bases, J shed 7 bases, and the junction held 4 bases outside the gene matches. CDR3 length: 15 residues. CDR1 SGHVS and CDR2 FNYEAQ come from the germline V gene. The CDR3 is CASSLRNRGNSPLHF. The CDR3 bases are TGTGCCAGCAGCTTAAGGAACAGGGGGAATTCACCCCTCCACTTT.

V and J are TRBV4-1 and TRBJ2-5, with D possibly matching TRBD2 (5 bases). Per germline, CDR1 MGHRA and CDR2 YSYEKL. V lost 0 bases to trimming and J lost 7 bases, with 21 bases between them. CDR3 length: 17 residues. CDR3 sequence reads: CASSQEVASPYFGTQYF. CDR3 in DNA: TGCGCCAGCAGCCAAGAGGTGGCTAGCCCTTATTTTGGGACCCAGTACTTC.

This sequence joins TRBV11-1 and TRBJ1-5, with TRBD1 matching 7 bases. V trimming: 9 bases; J trimming: 0 bases; junction bases outside the gene matches: 8. Per the germline V gene, CDR1 is SGHAT and CDR2 is FQDESV (reference sequence). The CDR3 is 15 residues long. CDR3 residues: CASLHGTVSNQPQHF. CDR3 bases: TGTGCCAGTCTACACGGGACAGTTAGCAATCAGCCCCAGCATTTT.

The DNA of the CDR3 is TGTGCCAGCAGTTGGGGCAGGGGAAACTATGGCTACACCTTC. Its translation: CASSWGRGNYGYTF. This rearrangement joins TRBV2 to TRBJ1-2; D perhaps matches TRBD1 (6 bases). CDR1 SNHLY and CDR2 FYNNEI come from the germline V gene. The CDR3 totals 14 residues. Trimming removed 5 bases at V and 2 bases at J, with 12 bases between.

V and J are TRBV11-2 and TRBJ2-7; no clear D. CDR1 SGHAT and CDR2 FQNNGV come from the germline V gene. CDR3 length: 14 amino acids. Trimming took off 1 base at V and 0 bases at J, with 7 bases between the two ends. This CDR3 is CASSLVINSYEQYF. The CDR3 DNA follows: TGTGCCAGCAGCTTAGTCATCAACTCCTACGAGCAGTACTTC.

The chain combines TRBV27 with TRBJ1-5; weak D call: TRBD1 (6 bases). The V and J ends lost 0 bases and 4 bases respectively, with 10 bases between them. Germline loops: CDR1 MNHEY, CDR2 SMNVEV (reference sequence). This CDR3 comprises 15 residues. The DNA for the CDR3 is TGTGCCAGCAGTTTATCTTCCCAGGGGAATCAGCCCCAGCATTTT. This sequence encodes CASSLSSQGNQPQHF.

This chain links TRBV5-4 with TRBJ1-5, with D possibly TRBD1 on 5 matching bases. V lost 4 bases and J 4 bases, leaving 9 bases between the germline ends. The V gene's germline CDR1 is SGHNT and CDR2 YYREEE (reference sequence). The CDR3 has 13 residues. The DNA of the CDR3 is TGTGCCAGCAGCGCCGACAGTAATCAGCCCCAGCATTTT. The encoded protein is CASSADSNQPQHF.

The chain links TRBV19 to TRBJ1-1; the D gene is possibly TRBD1 (6 bases). The V gene lost 6 bases and the J gene lost 4 bases, with 18 bases spanning the gap. The CDR3 consists of 15 residues. Germline loops: CDR1 LNHDA, CDR2 SQIVND (reference sequence). The CDR3 protein is CASRRTVGSATEAFF. CDR3 sequence (DNA): TGTGCCAGTAGGCGGACAGTTGGAAGTGCCACTGAAGCTTTCTTT.

The CDR3 DNA is TGCGCCAGCAGCCACCGGGGCGGGGCCTATGGCTACACCTTC. Translating it yields CASSHRGGAYGYTF. The V and J genes are TRBV4-3 and TRBJ1-2, with D perhaps matching TRBD1 (5 bases). Germline CDR1 LGHNA, CDR2 YSLEER. V gave up 3 bases and J gave up 4 bases, with 12 bases separating them. The CDR3 loop spans 14 amino acids.

This clone was seen only once. The chain couples TRBV12-5 to TRBJ1-3, with TRBD1 as a possible D gene (5 bases). CDR3 size: 14 residues. CDR1 is LGHNT, CDR2 FRNRAP, per germline. Trimming removed 8 bases from V and 0 bases from J, with 11 bases in between. The CDR3 region is CASSDSSSGNTIYF. CDR3 sequence (DNA): TGTGCTAGTTCCGACAGCTCCTCTGGAAACACCATATATTTT.

J is TRBJ1-4 and V is TRBV5-6; D is possibly TRBD1 (5 bases). CDR1 and CDR2 from the germline V gene are SGHDT and YYEEEE. The V and J ends lost 4 bases and 5 bases respectively, with 15 bases between them. This CDR3 spans 15 amino acids. The CDR3 spells CASSLMTVSNEKLFF. As DNA, the CDR3 is TGTGCCAGCAGCCTCATGACAGTGTCGAATGAAAAACTGTTTTTT.

V and J are TRBV2 and TRBJ2-5, with D tentatively TRBD2 (6 bases). Germline V gene lookup returns CDR1 SNHLY and CDR2 FYNNEI. Trimming shortened V by 6 bases and J by 4 bases, and 18 bases separated the two germline ends. The CDR3 covers 15 residues. CDR3 DNA sequence: TGTGCCAGCAGGAGGGACGGGGGAAGGGGAGAGACCCAGTACTTC. Amino acids: CASRRDGGRGETQYF.

The gene calls are TRBV29-1 and TRBJ2-5; 9 bases agree with TRBD1. V lost 6 bases, J lost 4 bases, and 9 bases stayed unmatched. Germline CDR1 is SQVTM and CDR2 is ANQGSEA. CDR3 size: 14 residues. The CDR3 DNA reads as TGCAGCGTGGCCGGGACAGGGAGGGGAGAGACCCAGTACTTC. This translates into CSVAGTGRGETQYF.